The 2 T cell receptor beta chains listed next were all sequenced from one sample in a study of OX40 agonist ivuxolimab in advanced cancers. Using immunoSEQ multiplex PCR, the repertoire was profiled, and TCRdb retains in-frame clones only, with some absent. There are tens of thousands of clones in the sample; 80% to 95% occur only once, and approximately 9.7% lies in the top ten. Here the sequenced sample was CD4+ or CD8+ T cells sorted from blood, taken in a trial of the OX40 agonist ivuxolimab. These TCRs come from an adult with an advanced solid tumor such as melanoma, head and neck, liver or kidney cancer.

The rearrangement joins TRBV11-2 to TRBJ2-1; TRBD2 aligns across 8 bases. Germline V lookup: CDR1 SGHAT, CDR2 FQNNGV. This CDR3 has 15 amino acids. J gave up 5 bases and V 4 bases, and 7 bases lay outside the gene matches. CDR3 protein: CASSSGLARNNEQFF. CDR3 DNA sequence: TGTGCCAGCAGCTCAGGACTAGCACGCAACAATGAGCAGTTCTTC. Combining the CDR3 with reference TRBV11-2 and TRBJ2-1 gives the whole variable domain EAGVAQSPRYKIIEKRQSVAFWCNPISGHATLYWYQQILGQGPKLLIQFQNNGVVDDSQLPKDRFSAERLKGVDSTLKIQPAKLEDSAVYLCASSSGLARNNEQFFGPGTRLTVL.

J is TRBJ2-7 and V is TRBV10-3; D gene unclear. With 4 bases removed from V and 4 bases from J, the gap between germline ends came to 8 bases. Germline V gene sequence: CDR1 ENHRY, CDR2 SYGVKD. The CDR3 is 12 amino acids. The CDR3 spells CAISGKGYEQYV. DNA for the CDR3: TGTGCCATCAGTGGAAAAGGGTACGAGCAGTACGTC.